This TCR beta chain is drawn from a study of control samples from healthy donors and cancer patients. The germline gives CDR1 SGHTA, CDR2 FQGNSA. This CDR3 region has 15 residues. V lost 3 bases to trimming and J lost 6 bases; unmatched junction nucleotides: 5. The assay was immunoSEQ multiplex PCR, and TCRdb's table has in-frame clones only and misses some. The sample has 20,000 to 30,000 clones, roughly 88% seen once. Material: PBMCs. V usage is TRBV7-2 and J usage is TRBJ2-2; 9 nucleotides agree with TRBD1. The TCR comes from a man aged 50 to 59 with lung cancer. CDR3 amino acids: CASSLRQGVAGELFF. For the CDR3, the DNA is TGTGCCAGCAGCTTGAGACAGGGGGTCGCCGGGGAGCTGTTTTTT.